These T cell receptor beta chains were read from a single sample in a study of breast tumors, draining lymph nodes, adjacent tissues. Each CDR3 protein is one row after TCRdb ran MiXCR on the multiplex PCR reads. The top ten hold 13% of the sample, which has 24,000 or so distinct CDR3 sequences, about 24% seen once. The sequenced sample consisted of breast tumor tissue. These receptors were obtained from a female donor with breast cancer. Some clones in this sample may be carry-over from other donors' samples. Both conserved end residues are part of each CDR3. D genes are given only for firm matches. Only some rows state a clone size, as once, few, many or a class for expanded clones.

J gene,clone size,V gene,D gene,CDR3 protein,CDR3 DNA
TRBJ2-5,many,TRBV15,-,CATSRVDLAGRTQYF,TGTGCCACCAGCAGGGTGGACCTTGCGGGACGGACCCAGTACTTC
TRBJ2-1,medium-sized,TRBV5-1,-,CASSIWTDNEQFF,TGCGCCAGCAGCATCTGGACAGACAATGAGCAGTTCTTC
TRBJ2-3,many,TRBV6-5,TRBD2,CASSQTSGRPDTQYF,TGTGCCAGCAGTCAGACTAGCGGGAGACCAGATACGCAGTATTTT
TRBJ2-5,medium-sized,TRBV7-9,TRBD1,CASRRTGGSETQYF,TGTGCCAGCAGAAGGACAGGGGGCTCTGAGACCCAGTACTTC
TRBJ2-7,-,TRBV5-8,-,CASSLLEGTYEQYF,TGTGCCAGCAGCTTGTTAGAGGGAACCTACGAGCAGTACTTC
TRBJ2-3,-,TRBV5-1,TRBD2,CASSTSWASGITDTQYF,TGCGCCAGCAGCACATCCTGGGCTAGCGGGATTACAGATACGCAGTATTTT
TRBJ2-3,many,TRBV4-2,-,CASSPQPTDTQYF,TGTGCCAGCAGCCCCCAACCCACAGATACGCAGTATTTT
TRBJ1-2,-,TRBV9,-,CTSSPSGNYGYTF,TGCACCAGCAGCCCGTCAGGGAACTATGGCTACACCTTC
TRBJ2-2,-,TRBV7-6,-,CVSSSGAGEAGELFF,TGTGTCAGCAGCTCAGGGGCAGGGGAAGCCGGGGAGCTGTTTTTT
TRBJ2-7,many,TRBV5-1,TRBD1,CASSSSGQGSYEQYF,TGCGCCAGCAGCTCCTCGGGACAGGGCTCCTACGAGCAGTACTTC
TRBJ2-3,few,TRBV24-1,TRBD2,CATSAPVAGGTDTQYF,TGTGCCACCAGTGCCCCGGTAGCGGGGGGCACAGATACGCAGTATTTT
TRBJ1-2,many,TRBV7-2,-,CASSSAEGGGYTF,TGTGCCAGCAGCTCTGCGGAGGGGGGTGGCTACACCTTC
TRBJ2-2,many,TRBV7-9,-,CASSLGTANTGELFF,TGTGCCAGCAGCTTAGGGACGGCGAACACCGGGGAGCTGTTTTTT
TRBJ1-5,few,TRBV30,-,CAWSTAGAYSNQPQHF,TGTGCCTGGAGTACCGCAGGGGCATATAGCAATCAGCCCCAGCATTTT
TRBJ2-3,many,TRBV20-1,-,CSAVPGEDTQYF,TGCAGTGCCGTCCCAGGGGAAGATACGCAGTATTTT
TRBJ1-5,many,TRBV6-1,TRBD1,CAAAGGAGQPQHF,TGTGCCGCTGCAGGGGGCGCGGGACAGCCCCAGCATTTT
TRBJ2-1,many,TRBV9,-,CASSPQLRELFSEQFF,TGTGCCAGCAGCCCCCAGTTACGGGAGTTGTTTAGTGAGCAGTTCTTC
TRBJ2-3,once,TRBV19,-,CASTLGAERGTDTQYF,TGTGCCAGTACCCTGGGGGCGGAGAGAGGCACAGACACGCAGTATTTT
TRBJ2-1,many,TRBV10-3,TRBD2,CAISGGTSGRSSYNEQFF,TGTGCCATCAGTGGGGGGACTAGCGGGAGGAGCTCCTACAATGAGCAGTTCTTC
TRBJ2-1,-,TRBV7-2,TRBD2,CASSTGGTSGKASEQFF,TGTGCCAGCAGCACAGGAGGGACTAGCGGGAAGGCGAGTGAGCAGTTCTTC